These 28 T cell receptor beta chains were sequenced from one sample in a study of OX40 agonist ivuxolimab in advanced cancers. This table comes from immunoSEQ multiplex PCR, and its TCRdb copy is limited to in-frame clones, with some not included. Among more than 80,000 clones listed, roughly nine tenths were seen once. The sample consisted of CD4+ or CD8+ T cells sorted from blood, taken in a trial of the OX40 agonist ivuxolimab. These receptors came from an adult with an advanced solid tumor such as melanoma, head and neck, liver or kidney cancer.

The chain uses TRBV6-1 and TRBJ1-5; D not certain. V lost 8 bases and J 0 bases, leaving 14 bases between the germline ends. The CDR3 has 15 residues. The germline CDR1 and CDR2 sequences are MNHNS and SASEGT. The CDR3 DNA sequence: TGTGCCAGCCTCGTACTCCCCCTTAGCAATCAGCCCCAGCATTTT. It codes for CASLVLPLSNQPQHF.

V usage is TRBV6-4 and J usage is TRBJ2-6, with no clear D. This CDR3 spans 14 amino acids. Germline CDR1 MRHNA, CDR2 SNTAGT. Trimming pared 2 bases from V and 0 bases from J, leaving 2 bases between. The CDR3 nucleotides are TGTGCCAGCAGTGACAACTCTGGGGCCAACGTCCTGACTTTC. Protein sequence: CASSDNSGANVLTF.

The sample holds one count of this clone. This rearrangement joins TRBV27 to TRBJ2-5; D gene uncertain. The germline CDR1 and CDR2 sequences are MNHEY and SMNVEV (reference sequence). V was pared by 0 bases and J by 9 bases, with 17 bases between. The CDR3 length is 15 residues. CDR3 sequence: CASSLSPGATGAQYF. DNA of the CDR3: TGTGCCAGCAGTTTATCCCCCGGAGCGACTGGGGCCCAGTACTTC.

J is TRBJ2-5 and V is TRBV27; D assignment may be TRBD1 or TRBD2 (5 bases each). The CDR3 covers 14 residues. V was cut by 5 bases and J by 3 bases, with 13 bases left in between. The V gene's germline CDR1 is MNHEY and CDR2 SMNVEV (reference sequence). In DNA form, the CDR3 reads TGTGCCAGCAGTCTTATCCGGGGCGAAGAGACCCAGTACTTC. The encoded protein is CASSLIRGEETQYF.

The V gene is TRBV7-9, the J gene TRBJ2-7, with a possible D match to TRBD2 (5 bases). This CDR3 comprises 19 residues. Germline V CDR1 and CDR2: SEHNR, FQNEAQ (reference sequence). The ends were cut back, 2 bases at V and 3 bases at J, with 26 bases in the middle. In DNA form, the CDR3 reads TGTGCCAGCAGCTTATTCATCGAGGCGGCAAAACGGGGAATCTACGAGCAGTACTTC. Residues: CASSLFIEAAKRGIYEQYF. Complete variable domain (other parts from reference TRBV7-9 and TRBJ2-7): DTGVSQNPRHKITKRGQNVTFRCDPISEHNRLYWYRQTLGQGPEFLTYFQNEAQLEKSRLLSDRFSAERPKGSFSTLEIQRTEQGDSAMYLCASSLFIEAAKRGIYEQYFGPGTRLTVT.

This chain links TRBV4-2 with TRBJ1-1; perhaps TRBD1 as D (6 bases). The CDR3 length is 15 residues. The germline gives CDR1 LGHNA, CDR2 YNFKEQ. V was pared by 1 base and J by 5 bases, with 14 bases between. CDR3: CASSQGQGPGTEAFF. Written as DNA, the CDR3 is TGTGCCAGCAGCCAAGGTCAGGGGCCGGGGACTGAAGCTTTCTTT.

The genes are TRBV29-1 and TRBJ2-1; 9 bases align to TRBD2. The CDR3 covers 16 residues. J gave up 1 base and V 3 bases, and 7 bases lay outside the gene matches. Germline CDR1 is SQVTM and CDR2 is ANQGSEA. Here the CDR3 reads CSVEVGREGSYNEQFF. The DNA of the CDR3 is TGCAGCGTTGAGGTCGGGCGGGAGGGGTCCTACAATGAGCAGTTCTTC.

Turning to this clone: Distinct nucleotide sequences in the sample also encode this CDR3. The gene calls are TRBV11-3 and TRBJ2-1; 7 bases map to TRBD2. V was pared by 1 base and J by 4 bases, with 4 bases of the junction left unmatched. This CDR3 has 15 residues. Germline CDR1 and CDR2: SGHNT and YENEEA. DNA of the CDR3: TGTGCCAGCAGCTTAGGGGCTAGCGGTTACAATGAGCAGTTCTTC. It specifies CASSLGASGYNEQFF. Filled out from reference TRBV11-3 and TRBJ2-1, the complete variable domain reads EAGVVQSPRYKIIEKKQPVAFWCNPISGHNTLYWYLQNLGQGPELLIRYENEEAVDDSQLPKDRFSAERLKGVDSTLKIQPAELGDSAVYLCASSLGASGYNEQFFGPGTRLTVL.

The chain is built from TRBV7-9 and TRBJ2-1; no definite D call. CDR3 length: 15 amino acids. Between the trimmed V and J ends, which lost 0 bases and 7 bases, there was a span of 13 bases. The germline gives CDR1 SEHNR, CDR2 FQNEAQ (reference sequence). DNA of the CDR3: TGTGCCAGCAGCTTAGCTGGAGCCTTAACGAATGAGCAGTTCTTC. This translates into CASSLAGALTNEQFF.

The chain has TRBV30 and TRBJ1-6; 10 bases are a match to TRBD1. In germline, CDR1 is GTSNPN, CDR2 SVGIG (reference sequence). The CDR3 spans 14 residues. The V segment lost 7 bases and the J segment 8 bases; nucleotides outside the gene matches: 8. In DNA, the CDR3 is TGTGCCTTAGCCGGGACAGGGGATCATTCACCCCTCCACTTT. Protein: CALAGTGDHSPLHF.

This clone was counted only a few times. The J gene is TRBJ1-2, the V gene TRBV15; 7 nucleotides line up with TRBD1. The CDR3 contains 15 residues. V was clipped by 5 bases and J by 4 bases; unmatched bases: 10. Germline V gene data show CDR1 as LNHNV and CDR2 as YYDKDF (reference sequence). The CDR3 here is CATSLTTGRAYGYTF. In DNA, the CDR3 is TGTGCCACCAGCCTAACGACAGGGCGAGCCTATGGCTACACCTTC.

This clone appeared once. J is TRBJ2-5 and V is TRBV6-5; D may be TRBD1 (5 bases). The CDR3 runs to 15 residues. Germline V lookup: CDR1 MNHEY, CDR2 SVGAGI. The germline V and J ends were trimmed by 0 bases and 5 bases, with 13 bases remaining between them. The CDR3 sequence is CASSYSIGAWETQYF. The CDR3 DNA reads as TGTGCCAGCAGTTACTCGATAGGGGCTTGGGAGACCCAGTACTTC.

The gene calls are TRBV5-5 and TRBJ2-7; D uncertain. The V and J ends lost 0 bases and 0 bases respectively, with 10 bases between them. This CDR3 has 15 amino acids. Germline-derived CDR1 and CDR2 are SGHKS and YYEKEE (reference sequence). The CDR3 nucleotides read TGTGCCAGCAGCTTGGTATTAGGCCTCTCCTACGAGCAGTACTTC. Translation gives CASSLVLGLSYEQYF.

The chain is built from TRBV27 and TRBJ2-5, with D possibly being TRBD1 (6 bases). The end of the DNA is better explained by TRBJ2-7, so the J call may be wrong. The CDR3 is 13 amino acids. Germline CDR1 MNHEY, CDR2 SMNVEV (reference sequence). In DNA form, the CDR3 reads TGTGCCAGCAGTTTTAGGGGGTTTAACGAGCAGTACTTC. Translating gives CASSFRGFNEQYF.

V usage is TRBV30 and J usage is TRBJ2-2, with D unclear. CDR1 and CDR2 from the germline V gene are GTSNPN and SVGIG (reference sequence). CDR3 length: 13 amino acids. Trimming removed 0 bases at V and 6 bases at J, with 8 bases between. CDR3 sequence reads: CAWSVLGSGELFF. The DNA for the CDR3 is TGTGCCTGGAGTGTACTCGGATCCGGGGAGCTGTTTTTT. The entire variable domain, with the rest obtained from reference TRBV30 and TRBJ2-2, is as follows: SQTIHQWPATLVQPVGSPLSLECTVEGTSNPNLYWYRQAAGRGLQLLFYSVGIGQISSEVPQNLSASRPQDRQFILSSKKLLLSDSGFYLCAWSVLGSGELFFGEGSRLTVL.

The rearrangement uses TRBV28 and TRBJ1-5, with TRBD1 as a possible D gene (6 bases). The CDR3 sequence is 15 residues long. CDR1 and CDR2 from the germline V gene are MDHEN and SYDVKM. V dropped 5 bases and J dropped 6 bases, with 17 bases sitting between them. CDR3 DNA: TGTGCCAGCAGTCCCAGGGGTGGGGGCACTCAGCCCCAGCATTTT. It specifies CASSPRGGGTQPQHF.

V is TRBV11-3 and J is TRBJ1-3; D gene unclear. Trimming took off 2 bases at V and 2 bases at J, with 10 bases between the two ends. This CDR3 comprises 15 residues. CDR1 is SGHNT, CDR2 YENEEA, per germline. CDR3 in amino acids: CASSLNGGTGNTIYF. CDR3 sequence (DNA): TGTGCCAGCAGCTTAAATGGAGGGACTGGAAACACCATATATTTT.

The J gene is TRBJ2-3, the V gene TRBV18, with a possible D match to TRBD2 (5 bases). Trimming took off 1 base at V and 6 bases at J, with 5 bases between the two ends. The CDR3 is 12 residues long. In germline, CDR1 is KGHSH, CDR2 LQKENI. The CDR3 coding sequence is TGTGCCAGCTCACCACGGAGGGATACGCAGTATTTT. Translation: CASSPRRDTQYF.

As DNA, the CDR3 is TGTGCCAGCAGTGAATTGGGCCTAAATTCTGGGGCCAACGTCCTGACTTTC. Translated, it gives CASSELGLNSGANVLTF. The gene calls are TRBV2 and TRBJ2-6; the D is unclear. The CDR3 length is 17 residues. Germline CDR1 SNHLY, CDR2 FYNNEI. V lost 2 bases and J 1 base, leaving 12 bases between the germline ends.

A single count supports this clone. The chain uses TRBV19 and TRBJ2-5, with D possibly matching TRBD1 (5 bases). Germline V gene lookup returns CDR1 LNHDA and CDR2 SQIVND (reference sequence). This CDR3 spans 14 amino acids. Trimming shortened V by 1 base and J by 2 bases, and 8 bases separated the two germline ends. The CDR3 coding sequence is TGTGCCAGTAGTATAGGGGGCAGTCAAGAGACCCAGTACTTC. This encodes CASSIGGSQETQYF.

Here the CDR3 reads CASGLMTGRYNQPQHF. In DNA, the CDR3 is TGTGCTAGTGGTTTGATGACAGGGAGGTACAATCAGCCCCAGCATTTT. This chain uses TRBV12-5 with TRBJ1-5, with TRBD1 matching over 7 bases. Losses at the gene ends were 2 bases for V and 3 bases for J; bases not matched to a gene: 7. Germline values: CDR1 LGHNT, CDR2 FRNRAP. This CDR3 has 16 residues.

The gene calls are TRBV5-1 and TRBJ2-7; maybe TRBD2 (6 bases). CDR1 and CDR2 (germline): SGHRS, YFSETQ. This CDR3 has 15 amino acids. V was clipped by 4 bases and J by 0 bases, with 14 bases between them. The CDR3 loop reads CASSMGLKLSYEQYF. CDR3 sequence (DNA): TGCGCCAGCAGCATGGGACTGAAACTCTCCTACGAGCAGTACTTC.

The chain uses TRBV11-2 and TRBJ2-5; a weak D match, TRBD2 (6 bases). CDR1 is SGHAT and CDR2 is FQNNGV in the germline V gene. V lost 1 base and J lost 5, with 11 bases in between. This CDR3 is built from 14 residues. CDR3 sequence reads: CASSLVAGPETQYF. The CDR3 DNA reads as TGTGCCAGCAGCTTAGTCGCGGGGCCGGAGACCCAGTACTTC.

This clone was recorded once. V gene TRBV30 combines with J gene TRBJ2-7, with a possible D match to TRBD1 (5 bases). Trimming removed 5 bases at V and 1 base at J, with 9 bases between. The CDR3 is made up of 12 amino acids. From germline, CDR1 is GTSNPN and CDR2 SVGIG (reference sequence). This CDR3 is CAWATVSYEQYF. The CDR3 coding sequence is TGTGCCTGGGCGACAGTTTCCTACGAGCAGTACTTC.

V and J are TRBV2 and TRBJ2-3; tentative D call: TRBD2 (7 bases). Trimming shortened V by 8 bases and J by 4 bases, and 16 bases separated the two germline ends. CDR3 size: 14 residues. CDR1 is SNHLY, CDR2 FYNNEI, per germline. This CDR3 reads CASRQREGADTQYF. The CDR3 coding sequence is TGTGCCAGCCGCCAAAGGGAGGGGGCAGATACGCAGTATTTT. The full variable domain, rest sourced from reference TRBV2 and TRBJ2-3, is EPEVTQTPSHQVTQMGQEVILRCVPISNHLYFYWYRQILGQKVEFLVSFYNNEISEKSEIFDDQFSVERPDGSNFTLKIRSTKLEDSAMYFCASRQREGADTQYFGPGTRLTVL.

The chain recombines TRBV19 with TRBJ2-5; the D gene is possibly TRBD2 (5 bases). V was pared by 3 bases and J by 0 bases, with 17 bases between. Germline assignment: CDR1 LNHDA and CDR2 SQIVND (reference sequence). The CDR3 has 17 residues. In DNA form, the CDR3 reads TGTGCCAGTAGTATCAGCGTCAGCGGTTGGTACCAAGAGACCCAGTACTTC. Translating gives CASSISVSGWYQETQYF.

V and J are TRBV29-1 and TRBJ1-2; D is possibly TRBD1 (6 bases). Germline V CDR1 and CDR2: SQVTM, ANQGSEA. V shed 0 bases and J shed 8 bases, with 10 bases lying between them. The CDR3 has 12 amino acids. Here the CDR3 reads CSVEDTGPGYTF. The CDR3 region has the DNA TGCAGCGTTGAAGATACAGGGCCCGGCTACACCTTC.

This sequence joins TRBV19 and TRBJ2-7; no reliable D call. Per the germline V gene, CDR1 is LNHDA and CDR2 is SQIVND (reference sequence). This CDR3 comprises 14 residues. Deletions cut 7 bases from V and 3 bases from J, with 16 bases between. The CDR3 DNA follows: TGTGCCAGTAATCGTGGCGCCCAATTCTACGAGCAGTACTTC. Residues: CASNRGAQFYEQYF. The complete variable domain, with remaining parts taken from reference TRBV19 and TRBJ2-7, reads DGGITQSPKYLFRKEGQNVTLSCEQNLNHDAMYWYRQDPGQGLRLIYYSQIVNDFQKGDIAEGYSVSREKKESFPLTVTSAQKNPTAFYLCASNRGAQFYEQYFGPGTRLTVT.